This T cell receptor beta chain was sequenced during a study of T cell repertoires in cytomegalovirus infection. The CDR3 has 14 residues. Germline V CDR1 and CDR2: MNHNY, SVGAGI (reference sequence). Regarding this clonotype: The antigen is undetermined. One end of the junction is discordant with germline, which a read error may explain.

TCRdb recomputed calls from the reads with MiXCR, one row per CDR3 protein. Here the sample spans hundreds of thousands of distinct CDR3 sequences, 31% being singletons. The chain has TRBV6-6 and TRBJ2-5, with D perhaps assigned TRBD1 or TRBD2 (5 bases each). This specimen consisted of cultured CD8+ T cells from PBMCs, obtained from culture after CMV antigen stimulation. This sequence was found in a human donor in good health (CMV status not recorded). Some clones in this sample may be carry-over from other donors' samples. The CDR3 reads CTSTEVGEQETQYF. Here the CDR3 DNA reads TGTACCAGCACCGAGGTGGGGGAGCAAGAGACCCAGTACTTC.